What follows describes a single T cell receptor beta chain. The CDR3 extends over 14 amino acids. V lost 2 bases and J lost 3; bases outside the gene matches: 2. From germline, CDR1 is SGHRS and CDR2 YFSETQ. Enrolled through a virtual design, the participants were between about 18 and 100 years of age and came from approximately 25 US areas. The data originate from a study of blood T cell repertoires in COVID-19. The protocol was immunoSEQ multiplex PCR, while the TCRdb copy is restricted to in-frame clones and leaves out a portion. The top ten hold more than 13% of the sample, which has 200,000 to 250,000 clones, 85% to 90% seen once.

The chain employs TRBV5-1 and TRBJ2-5, with 9 nucleotides matching TRBD2. The receptor was isolated from a young man who had been exposed to COVID-19. The sample consisted of PBMCs or T cells enriched from blood (not recorded which). The CDR3 nucleotides are TGCGCCAGCAGCTTCGGCGGGGGGGAAGAGACCCAGTACTTC. Amino acids: CASSFGGGEETQYF.